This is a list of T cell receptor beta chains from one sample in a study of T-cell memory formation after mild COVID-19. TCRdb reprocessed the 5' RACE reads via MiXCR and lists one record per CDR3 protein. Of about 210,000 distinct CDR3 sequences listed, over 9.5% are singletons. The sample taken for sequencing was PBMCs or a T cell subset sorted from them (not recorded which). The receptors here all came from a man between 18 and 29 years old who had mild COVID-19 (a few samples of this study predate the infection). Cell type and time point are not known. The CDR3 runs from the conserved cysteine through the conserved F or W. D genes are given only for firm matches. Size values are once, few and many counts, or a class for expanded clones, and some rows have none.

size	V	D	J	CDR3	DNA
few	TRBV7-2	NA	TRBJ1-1	CASSLLLTEAFF	TGTGCCAGCAGCTTACTACTCACTGAAGCTTTCTTT
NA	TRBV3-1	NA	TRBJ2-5	CASSLRTDSYQETQYF	TGTGCCAGCAGCCTGAGGACGGACTCGTACCAAGAGACCCAGTACTTC
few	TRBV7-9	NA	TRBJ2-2	CASSLPGTRNTGELFF	TGTGCCAGCAGCTTACCCGGGACAAGAAACACCGGGGAGCTGTTTTTT
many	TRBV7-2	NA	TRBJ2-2	CASSLSGGPGELFF	TGTGCCAGCAGCTTATCCGGGGGGCCTGGGGAGCTGTTTTTT
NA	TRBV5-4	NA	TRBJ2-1	CASSKDSSSYNEQFF	TGTGCCAGCAGCAAAGACAGCAGCTCCTACAATGAGCAGTTCTTC
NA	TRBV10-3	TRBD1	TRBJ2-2	CAISESGGTGKTGELFF	TGTGCCATCAGTGAGTCCGGAGGGACAGGGAAGACCGGGGAGCTGTTTTTT
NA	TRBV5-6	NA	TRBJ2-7	CASSLTGFHEQYF	TGTGCCAGCAGCTTAACAGGGTTCCACGAGCAGTACTTC
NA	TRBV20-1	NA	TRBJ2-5	CSARDRRPLNPYQETQYF	TGCAGTGCTAGAGATCGGCGCCCCTTGAATCCTTACCAAGAGACCCAGTACTTC
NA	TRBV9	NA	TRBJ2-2	CASSVGNRLTTGELFF	TGTGCCAGCAGCGTAGGTAACAGGTTGACAACCGGGGAGCTGTTTTTT
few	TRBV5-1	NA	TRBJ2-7	CASSLGGPSYEQYF	TGCGCCAGCAGCTTGGGGGGGCCGAGCTACGAGCAGTACTTC
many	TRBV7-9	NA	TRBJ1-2	CASSRGGGYGYTF	TGTGCCAGCAGCCGCGGAGGCGGCTATGGCTACACCTTC
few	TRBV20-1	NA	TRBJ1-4	CSARQGSPGEKLFF	TGCAGTGCTAGACAGGGCTCTCCAGGGGAAAAACTGTTTTTT
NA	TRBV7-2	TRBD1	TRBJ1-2	CASSGTVQSGGYTF	TGTGCCAGCAGCGGGACAGTCCAAAGCGGAGGCTACACCTTC
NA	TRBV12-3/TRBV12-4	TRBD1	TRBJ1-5	CASRSEPGQGVQPQHF	TGTGCCAGCAGATCCGAACCTGGACAGGGCGTTCAGCCCCAGCATTTT
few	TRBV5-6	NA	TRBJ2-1	CASRGLEEQFF	TGTGCCAGCAGGGGTTTGGAGGAGCAGTTCTTC
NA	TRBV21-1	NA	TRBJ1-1	CASPKDTWQLNTEAFF	TGTGCCAGCCCAAAGGATACTTGGCAGCTGAACACTGAAGCTTTCTTT
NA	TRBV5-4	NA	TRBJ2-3	CASTPRGGDTQYF	TGTGCCAGCACCCCGAGGGGGGGGGATACGCAGTATTTT
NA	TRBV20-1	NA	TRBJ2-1	CSASGGGNEQFF	TGCAGTGCTAGCGGGGGTGGCAATGAGCAGTTCTTC
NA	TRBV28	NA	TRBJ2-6	CASTGNPDANVLTF	TGTGCCAGCACCGGGAATCCAGACGCCAACGTCCTGACTTTC
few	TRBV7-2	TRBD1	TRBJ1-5	CASSSTGAYQPQHF	TGTGCCAGCAGCTCGACAGGGGCTTATCAGCCCCAGCATTTT
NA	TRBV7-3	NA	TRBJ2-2	CASSLGSRVGELFF	TGTGCCAGCAGCTTGGGGTCACGCGTCGGGGAGCTGTTTTTT
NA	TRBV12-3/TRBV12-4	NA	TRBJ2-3	CASRGVSDTQYF	TGTGCCAGCAGGGGCGTTTCAGATACGCAGTATTTT
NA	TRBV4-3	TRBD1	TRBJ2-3	CASSRGTGYQTDTQYF	TGCGCCAGCAGCCGCGGGACAGGGTATCAGACAGATACGCAGTATTTT
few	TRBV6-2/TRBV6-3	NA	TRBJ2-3	CASRDQADTQYF	TGTGCCAGCAGGGATCAGGCAGATACGCAGTATTTT
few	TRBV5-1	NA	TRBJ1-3	CASSLAGTSSGNTIYF	TGCGCCAGCAGCTTGGCCGGGACAAGCTCTGGAAACACCATATATTTT
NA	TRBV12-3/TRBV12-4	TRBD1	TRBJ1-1	CASSFLEGATEAFF	TGTGCCAGCAGTTTTCTGGAGGGGGCTACTGAAGCTTTCTTT
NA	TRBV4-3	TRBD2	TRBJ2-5	CASSSGTSGWGTQYF	TGCGCCAGCAGCTCAGGGACTAGCGGGTGGGGGACCCAGTACTTC
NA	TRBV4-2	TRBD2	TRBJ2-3	CASATTMRGGTDTQYF	TGTGCCAGCGCCACGACGATGCGGGGGGGCACAGATACGCAGTATTTT
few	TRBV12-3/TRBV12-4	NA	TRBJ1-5	CASSLRGQQPQHF	TGTGCCAGCAGTTTGAGGGGTCAACAGCCCCAGCATTTT
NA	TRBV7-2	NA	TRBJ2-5	CASSSGGVGQETQYF	TGTGCCAGCAGCTCTGGTGGGGTAGGGCAAGAGACCCAGTACTTC
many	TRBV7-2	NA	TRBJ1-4	CASSLGGSNEKLFF	TGTGCCAGCAGCTTAGGGGGGTCTAATGAAAAACTGTTTTTT
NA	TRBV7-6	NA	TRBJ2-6	CASSRGQTSGANVLTF	TGTGCCAGCAGTAGAGGACAAACCTCTGGGGCCAACGTCCTGACTTTC
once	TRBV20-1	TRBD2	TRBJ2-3	CSATQRGYTDTQYF	TGCAGTGCTACACAGCGGGGTTACACAGATACGCAGTATTTT
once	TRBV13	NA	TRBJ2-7	CASSFAGDYEQYF	TGTGCCAGCAGCTTCGCAGGGGACTACGAGCAGTACTTC
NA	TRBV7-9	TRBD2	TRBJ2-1	CASRGGRIDEQFF	TGTGCCAGCAGGGGCGGGAGGATTGATGAGCAGTTCTTC
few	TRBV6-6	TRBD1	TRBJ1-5	CASSSQDRVQPQHF	TGTGCCAGCAGTTCCCAGGACAGGGTACAGCCCCAGCATTTT
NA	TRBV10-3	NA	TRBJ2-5	CAISDAEETQYF	TGTGCCATCAGTGATGCAGAAGAGACCCAGTACTTC